The clone carrying this TCR beta chain was detected once. Profiling relied on immunoSEQ multiplex PCR, and the TCRdb table lists in-frame clones only, not all of them. Seen here are some 350,000 clones, roughly 89% observed once, and the top ten hold less than 3.5%. The source of the sample is a study of blood T cell repertoires in COVID-19. The sequencing sample was made of peripheral blood. The TCR comes from a woman aged 18-29 years who had recovered from COVID-19.

CDR3 protein: CASSGQRTDTQYF. The CDR3 bases are TGCGCCAGCAGTGGACAACGCACAGATACGCAGTATTTT. The chain links TRBV10-2 to TRBJ2-3; D uncertain. With 4 bases removed from V and 1 base from J, the gap between germline ends came to 6 bases. The CDR3 spans 13 residues. CDR1 is WSHSY, CDR2 SAAADI, per germline.